Each of the 28 T cell receptor beta chains below was sequenced from the same sample in a study of T cell changes during pregnancy in multiple sclerosis. Data came from immunoSEQ multiplex PCR; TCRdb stores just in-frame clones and leaves some out. The table shows 45,000 to 70,000 clones, with 90% to 95% occurring only once. Specimen: CD4+ T cells from peripheral blood mononuclear cells, collected in the second trimester of pregnancy. The source is a female donor with multiple sclerosis, enrolled in a pregnancy study.

This chain uses TRBV5-6 with TRBJ1-1; D uncertain. CDR1 and CDR2 (germline): SGHDT, YYEEEE. Trimming removed 2 bases at V and 4 bases at J, with 9 bases between. The CDR3 loop spans 13 amino acids. The CDR3 here is CASSFAVFTEAFF. DNA of the CDR3: TGTGCCAGCAGCTTCGCAGTTTTCACTGAAGCTTTCTTT.

V usage is TRBV5-1 and J usage is TRBJ2-5; D might be TRBD2 (5 bases). The germline V gene encodes CDR1 SGHRS and CDR2 YFSETQ. Trimming left V 4 bases short and J 4 bases short, with 20 bases between. The CDR3 runs to 16 residues. CDR3 bases: TGCGCCAGCAGCCAGACTGTGACGGGGAAGGGAGAGACCCAGTACTTC. Translated: CASSQTVTGKGETQYF.

The chain couples TRBV27 to TRBJ1-6, with 7 bases that match TRBD1. Germline V gives CDR1 MNHEY, CDR2 SMNVEV (reference sequence). Trimming removed 2 bases from V and 9 bases from J; junction bases left unmatched: 4. The CDR3 is 14 residues long. The CDR3 DNA is TGTGCCAGCAGTTTACGACAGGGAAGTTCACCCCTCCACTTT. As protein: CASSLRQGSSPLHF.

The V call is TRBV7-9, the J call TRBJ2-4; TRBD1 matches 9 bases. V was clipped by 5 bases and J by 1 base; unmatched bases: 15. The CDR3 is made up of 19 amino acids. Germline CDR1 is SEHNR and CDR2 is FQNEAQ (reference sequence). CDR3 nucleotides: TGTGCCAGCAGCCTCATCCCGGGACAGGGTCTAGCGGCCAAAAACATTCAGTACTTC. It is translated as CASSLIPGQGLAAKNIQYF.

J is TRBJ1-2 and V is TRBV18; D is unresolved. Germline CDR1 is KGHSH and CDR2 is LQKENI. The CDR3 runs to 13 residues. Trimming pared 2 bases from V and 0 bases from J, leaving 4 bases between. CDR3 region: CASSPSANYGYTF. In DNA form, the CDR3 reads TGTGCCAGCTCACCATCAGCTAACTATGGCTACACCTTC.

The J gene is TRBJ2-7, the V gene TRBV27, with D possibly TRBD2 on 5 matching bases. In germline, CDR1 is MNHEY, CDR2 SMNVEV (reference sequence). V lost 4 bases, J lost 6 bases, and 7 bases lay in between. CDR3 length equals 11 residues. CDR3 residues: CASSSGFEQYF. In DNA, the CDR3 is TGTGCCAGCAGTTCGGGATTCGAGCAGTACTTC.

In this sample, this clone turned up once. Distinct nucleotide sequences in the sample also encode this CDR3. The chain has TRBV6-1 and TRBJ1-2, with 9 bases fitting TRBD1. Germline lookup yields CDR1 MNHNS and CDR2 SASEGT. The junction had 11 bases not matched to a gene; V was cut back by 9 bases and J by 6 bases. This CDR3 has 14 amino acids. CDR3 in amino acids: CASSSLQGANGYTF. The CDR3 region has the DNA TGTGCCAGTAGTTCTCTACAGGGGGCTAATGGCTACACCTTC.

J is TRBJ1-5 and V is TRBV4-2; D call uncertain. The CDR3 extends over 15 amino acids. Trimming stripped 1 base from V and 0 bases from J, with 7 bases between. From germline, CDR1 is LGHNA and CDR2 YNFKEQ. CDR3 loop: CASSQGRYSNQPQHF. In DNA form, the CDR3 reads TGTGCCAGCAGCCAAGGGCGGTATAGCAATCAGCCCCAGCATTTT.

The chain is built from TRBV19 and TRBJ1-5, with D maybe TRBD1 (5 bases). CDR1 is LNHDA and CDR2 is SQIVND in the germline V gene (reference sequence). Between the trimmed V and J ends, which lost 6 bases and 5 bases, there was a span of 11 bases. The CDR3 has 13 amino acids. CDR3 sequence: CASRTPGDQPQHF. DNA for the CDR3: TGTGCCAGTAGAACCCCGGGGGATCAGCCCCAGCATTTT.

J is TRBJ2-3 and V is TRBV19; maybe TRBD2 (7 bases). The CDR3 is 15 residues long. Looked up from germline, CDR1 is LNHDA and CDR2 is SQIVND (reference sequence). Trimming left V 5 bases short and J 1 base short, with 13 bases between. CDR3 protein: CASSLRGPGTDTQYF. The DNA of the CDR3 is TGTGCCAGTAGTCTGCGGGGGCCAGGCACAGATACGCAGTATTTT.

This clone appeared once. The chain links TRBV6-6 to TRBJ2-1; TRBD1 matches 11 bases. The V gene's germline CDR1 is MNHNY and CDR2 SVGAGI (reference sequence). CDR3 length equals 15 residues. The trim removed 5 bases at V and 8 bases at J, leaving 8 bases unmatched. CDR3 nucleotide sequence: TGTGCCAGCAGTCCGCCTCGGGACAGGGGGTATGAGCAGTTCTTC. This encodes CASSPPRDRGYEQFF.

This rearrangement joins TRBV7-8 to TRBJ2-7, with TRBD2 matching 15 bases. The CDR3 is 18 residues long. CDR1 and CDR2 (germline): SGHVS, FQNEAQ. The V and J ends lost 3 bases and 0 bases, in that order; junction bases with no gene match: 6. CDR3 sequence reads: CASSFKGLAGGPSYEQYF. For the CDR3, the DNA is TGTGCCAGCAGCTTCAAGGGACTAGCGGGAGGCCCCTCCTACGAGCAGTACTTC.

This rearrangement joins TRBV6-5 to TRBJ2-1; a possible D gene is TRBD1 (6 bases). V was trimmed by 4 bases and J by 7 bases, leaving 20 bases between them. CDR1 and CDR2 (germline): MNHEY, SVGAGI. This CDR3 has 16 residues. The CDR3 nucleotides read TGTGCCAGCAGTTCTAGGGCAGGGGTGTTAGGAAATGAGCAGTTCTTC. It codes for CASSSRAGVLGNEQFF.

The rearrangement joins TRBV6-6 to TRBJ2-3; D may be TRBD1 (5 bases). The V gene lost 5 bases and the J gene lost 9 bases, with 15 bases spanning the gap. CDR1 and CDR2 (germline): MNHNY, SVGAGI (reference sequence). The CDR3 sequence is 13 residues long. The DNA of the CDR3 is TGTGCCAGCAGTCAAACAGGTCTGCGGACGCAGTATTTT. It codes for CASSQTGLRTQYF.

This chain links TRBV2 with TRBJ2-7; 8 positions match TRBD1. Germline CDR1 SNHLY, CDR2 FYNNEI. V shed 5 bases and J 1 base; nucleotides not matched to a gene: 4. This CDR3 comprises 14 residues. This chain's CDR3 is CASSRTGHSYEQYF. The CDR3 bases are TGTGCCAGCAGTCGGACAGGGCATTCCTACGAGCAGTACTTC.

J is TRBJ1-3 and V is TRBV27; TRBD1 aligns across 7 bases. V shed 5 bases, J shed 2 bases, and the junction held 3 bases outside the gene matches. This CDR3 contains 14 residues. The V gene's germline CDR1 is MNHEY and CDR2 SMNVEV (reference sequence). CDR3 loop: CASSPGTAGNTIYF. In nucleotides, the CDR3 is TGTGCCAGCAGTCCAGGGACAGCTGGAAACACCATATATTTT.

The rearrangement joins TRBV6-5 to TRBJ1-2, with 8 nucleotides matching TRBD1. This CDR3 spans 15 amino acids. CDR1 and CDR2 from the germline V gene are MNHEY and SVGAGI. J lost 4 bases, V lost 1 base, and 5 bases had no gene match. The CDR3 sequence is CASSYYPGGTYGYTF. In DNA form, the CDR3 reads TGTGCCAGCAGTTACTACCCAGGGGGCACCTATGGCTACACCTTC.

The count of this clone is one. CDR3 sequence reads: CAWSVRGGQGGNQPQHF. CDR3 DNA sequence: TGTGCCTGGAGTGTAAGGGGGGGACAGGGAGGCAATCAGCCCCAGCATTTT. This chain joins TRBV30 and TRBJ1-5, with TRBD1 matching 9 bases. Germline trimming cut 0 bases from V and 2 bases from J; bases unmatched to any gene: 8. The CDR3 extends over 17 amino acids. The V gene's germline CDR1 is GTSNPN and CDR2 SVGIG (reference sequence). The whole variable domain, filled in from reference TRBV30 and TRBJ1-5, reads SQTIHQWPATLVQPVGSPLSLECTVEGTSNPNLYWYRQAAGRGLQLLFYSVGIGQISSEVPQNLSASRPQDRQFILSSKKLLLSDSGFYLCAWSVRGGQGGNQPQHFGDGTRLSIL.

The J gene is TRBJ1-5, the V gene TRBV5-5; 8 bases agree with TRBD1. CDR3 length equals 16 residues. From germline, CDR1 is SGHKS and CDR2 YYEKEE (reference sequence). Trimming took 3 bases from V and 7 from J; bases not matched to a gene: 12. CDR3 in DNA: TGTGCCAGCAGCTCGGACAGGGCTTTGGGTAAACAGCCCCAGCATTTT. Protein sequence: CASSSDRALGKQPQHF.

The chain links TRBV2 to TRBJ2-7; 7 bases line up with TRBD2. In germline, CDR1 is SNHLY, CDR2 FYNNEI. This CDR3 is built from 18 residues. V gave up 5 bases and J gave up 0 bases; unmatched junction bases: 16. CDR3 amino acids: CASSSPGWGGPSSYEQYF. The CDR3 DNA is TGTGCCAGCAGTTCCCCGGGTTGGGGAGGGCCGAGCTCCTACGAGCAGTACTTC.

The gene calls are TRBV19 and TRBJ2-2; a possible D gene is TRBD1 (6 bases). Trimming removed 3 bases from V and 1 base from J, with 12 bases in between. Germline lookup yields CDR1 LNHDA and CDR2 SQIVND (reference sequence). This CDR3 is built from 16 residues. CDR3 sequence reads: CASSIQGPKNTGELFF. The CDR3 DNA reads as TGTGCCAGTAGTATTCAGGGGCCAAAGAACACCGGGGAGCTGTTTTTT.

Of note for this clone: The sample contains more than one DNA sequence encoding this CDR3. The chain employs TRBV5-1 and TRBJ2-5; TRBD1 matches 8 bases. With 2 bases clipped from V and 5 bases from J, the junction kept 5 bases outside the gene matches. CDR1 and CDR2 from the germline V gene are SGHRS and YFSETQ. CDR3 length: 14 residues. This CDR3 is CASSFGQGRETQYF. The CDR3 DNA reads TGCGCCAGCAGCTTTGGACAGGGTAGGGAGACCCAGTACTTC.

The table lists this clone with a count of one. The genes are TRBV5-5 and TRBJ2-5; TRBD2 agrees at 10 bases. Germline V gene lookup returns CDR1 SGHKS and CDR2 YYEKEE (reference sequence). The trim removed 4 bases at V and 3 bases at J, leaving 6 bases unmatched. The length of the CDR3 is 15 residues. CDR3 residues: CASSEVAGGKETQYF. CDR3 sequence (DNA): TGTGCCAGCAGCGAGGTAGCGGGGGGAAAAGAGACCCAGTACTTC. Combining the CDR3 with reference TRBV5-5 and TRBJ2-5 gives the whole variable domain DAGVTQSPTHLIKTRGQQVTLRCSPISGHKSVSWYQQVLGQGPQFIFQYYEKEERGRGNFPDRFSARQFPNYSSELNVNALLLGDSALYLCASSEVAGGKETQYFGPGTRLLVL.

DNA of the CDR3: TGTGCCATCAGTGAGTCGATTTCGGGACGGGGGACTGAAGCTTTCTTT. Translating it yields CAISESISGRGTEAFF. The chain uses TRBV10-3 and TRBJ1-1; a possible D gene is TRBD1 (5 bases). Germline V gives CDR1 ENHRY, CDR2 SYGVKD. The V and J ends lost 0 bases and 5 bases respectively, with 16 bases between them. The CDR3 spans 16 residues.

The V call is TRBV5-4, the J call TRBJ2-4; 9 positions agree with TRBD1. The ends lost 2 bases at V and 6 bases at J; junction bases unmatched: 6. This CDR3 has 15 residues. Germline lookup yields CDR1 SGHNT and CDR2 YYREEE (reference sequence). CDR3 nucleotide sequence: TGTGCCAGCAGCTTACCGGGACAGGGATCAAACATTCAGTACTTC. It codes for CASSLPGQGSNIQYF.

The J gene is TRBJ1-6, the V gene TRBV6-1, with D hard to call. The germline V gene has CDR1 MNHNS and CDR2 SASEGT. Trimming took off 9 bases at V and 4 bases at J, with 10 bases between the two ends. The CDR3 contains 13 residues. The CDR3 is CASCREYNSPLHF. The CDR3 DNA follows: TGTGCCAGTTGCCGGGAGTATAATTCACCCCTCCACTTT.

The rearrangement joins TRBV7-9 to TRBJ1-1; D perhaps matches TRBD1 (6 bases). CDR1 and CDR2 from the germline V gene are SEHNR and FQNEAQ (reference sequence). V lost 7 bases and J lost 7, with 19 bases in between. The CDR3 sequence is 14 residues long. DNA for the CDR3: TGTGCCAGCACCTCAGGACAGTCACGGGGTGAAGCTTTCTTT. Translated, it gives CASTSGQSRGEAFF.

The chain is built from TRBV29-1 and TRBJ2-1, with 9 bases fitting TRBD1. V lost 6 bases and J lost 7; bases outside the gene matches: 10. The CDR3 sequence is 14 residues long. Germline CDR1 reads SQVTM; CDR2 reads ANQGSEA. CDR3 DNA: TGCAGCGTCGGAACCGGGACAGGGAGGAATGAGCAGTTCTTC. Amino acids: CSVGTGTGRNEQFF.